The 9 T cell receptor beta chains below were found in one sample sequenced in a study of blood T cell repertoires in COVID-19. Data came from immunoSEQ multiplex PCR; TCRdb stores just in-frame clones and leaves some out. The repertoire has roughly 160,000 clones, almost 85% of them found once; the top ten carry about 10%. Sequencing was done on a sample of PBMCs or T cells enriched from blood (not recorded which). The source of these receptors is a man between 45 and 60 years old who had recovered from COVID-19.

V gene TRBV5-1 combines with J gene TRBJ1-1, with TRBD1 as a possible D gene (5 bases). The CDR3 totals 14 residues. The V end lost 1 base, the J end lost 6 bases, and 13 bases lay between the germline ends. CDR1 and CDR2 (germline): SGHRS, YFSETQ. The CDR3 region has the DNA TGCGCCAGCAGCTTGAGGCAGGGAAAACCTGAAGCTTTCTTT. It yields the protein CASSLRQGKPEAFF.

V gene TRBV3-1 (or the pseudogene TRBV3-2) combines with J gene TRBJ1-2; no reliable D call. Trimming removed 6 bases at V and 0 bases at J, with 14 bases between. From germline, CDR1 is LGHDT and CDR2 YNNKEL (reference sequence). The CDR3 extends over 15 amino acids. CDR3 sequence: CASRETVHPNYGYTF. The DNA of the CDR3 is TGTGCCAGCAGAGAGACTGTTCACCCTAACTATGGCTACACCTTC.

This clone was seen only once. The chain carries TRBV19 and TRBJ1-4; possible D gene TRBD1, 5 bases. The CDR3 extends over 15 amino acids. V lost 0 bases and J lost 7, with 12 bases in between. The germline gives CDR1 LNHDA, CDR2 SQIVND (reference sequence). CDR3 sequence reads: CASSIDKGRAEKLFF. CDR3 sequence (DNA): TGTGCCAGTAGTATAGATAAGGGGAGGGCTGAAAAACTGTTTTTT.

A note on this clone: At the DNA level, this CDR3 is encoded by other sequences in the same sample as well. The J gene is TRBJ2-3, the V gene TRBV5-4; D is perhaps TRBD2 (6 bases). Germline V gene data show CDR1 as SGHNT and CDR2 as YYREEE (reference sequence). CDR3 length: 15 amino acids. The V and J ends lost 0 bases and 1 base respectively, with 9 bases between them. CDR3 protein: CASSLAGGGTDTQYF. The CDR3 coding sequence is TGTGCCAGCAGCTTGGCAGGCGGGGGCACAGATACGCAGTATTTT.

The chain links TRBV18 to TRBJ2-1; 7 bases are shared with TRBD1. Germline V gene lookup returns CDR1 KGHSH and CDR2 LQKENI. CDR3 length equals 13 residues. Trimming took 3 bases from V and 6 from J; bases not matched to a gene: 2. Here the CDR3 reads CASSPRDSNEQFF. CDR3 DNA: TGTGCCAGCTCACCTAGGGACAGCAATGAGCAGTTCTTC.

V and J are TRBV6-5 and TRBJ1-2, with TRBD1 matching 9 bases. Germline CDR1 MNHEY, CDR2 SVGAGI. V lost 0 bases to trimming and J lost 4 bases; unmatched junction nucleotides: 6. This CDR3 region has 16 residues. The CDR3 protein is CASSYSGTGSGYGYTF. Written as DNA, the CDR3 is TGTGCCAGCAGTTACTCGGGGACAGGGTCTGGCTATGGCTACACCTTC.

The V and J genes are TRBV5-1 and TRBJ2-5, with D unclear. Trimming left V 0 bases short and J 1 base short, with 10 bases between. The CDR3 covers 15 residues. Germline CDR1 reads SGHRS; CDR2 reads YFSETQ. The CDR3 DNA reads as TGCGCCAGCAGCTTGGCCACAGCTATCCAAGAGACCCAGTACTTC. Encoded protein: CASSLATAIQETQYF.

As regards this clone: The junction differs from germline at one of its ends, possibly a read error. DNA of the CDR3: TGCGCCAGCAGGCAAGCCTCGGGTTCACCCCTCCACTTT. This codes for CASRQASGSPLHF. The chain joins TRBV4-1 to TRBJ1-6; D remains unclear. The CDR3 runs 13 residues. Germline values: CDR1 MGHRA, CDR2 YSYEKL.

The V call is TRBV3-1 (or the pseudogene TRBV3-2), the J call TRBJ2-2; 8 bases line up with TRBD1. The CDR3 consists of 16 residues. The V gene end was trimmed by 4 bases and the J gene end by 4 bases; junction bases not matched to a gene: 8. Germline CDR1 and CDR2: LGHDT and YNNKEL (reference sequence). DNA of the CDR3: TGTGCCAGCAGCCCCCGGGACAGGAGGGTCACCGGGGAGCTGTTTTTT. Translated, it gives CASSPRDRRVTGELFF.